What follows are 2 T cell receptor beta chains derived from one specimen sequenced in a study of cytomegalovirus exposure and HLA in healthy donors (dated by TCRdb to 2016 to 2017). Library method: the immunoSEQ multiplex PCR assay. For the multiplex PCR, a mixture combining 60 forward primers for TCR Vbeta segments and 13 reverse primers for TCR Jbeta segments was used. The table was pulled from immuneACCESS by TCRdb, which kept in-frame rearrangements only. Such tables lose some clones; where checked, under half of the loss comes from unresolved V genes, and the rest has no known cause. In this sample the table shows almost 200,000 clones, roughly 77% of which occur a single time. The ten largest make up roughly 0.4% of the sample. The sample consisted of PBMCs. These TCRs come from a male donor in good health and CMV-seropositive.

CDR3 sequence: CASSYYSPLHF. The CDR3 DNA is TGTGCCAGCAGTTACTATTCACCCCTCCACTTT. This rearrangement joins TRBV2 to TRBJ1-6; D uncertain. Germline CDR1 and CDR2: SNHLY and FYNNEI. V lost 5 bases and J lost 8, with 4 bases in between. This CDR3 is built from 11 residues.

V gene TRBV11-1 combines with J gene TRBJ1-2; D is ambiguous. The CDR3 is made up of 13 amino acids. Germline CDR1 SGHAT, CDR2 FQDESV (reference sequence). Trimming left V 3 bases short and J 6 bases short, with 11 bases between. CDR3 nucleotide sequence: TGTGCCAGCAGCTTGGGCAGGAAGGATGGCTACACCTTC. Amino acid sequence: CASSLGRKDGYTF.